These 25 T cell receptor beta chains originate from one sample sequenced in a study of regulatory T cells in long-lasting Graves disease (dated by TCRdb to the early 2020s). The method behind the library was multiplex PCR. Sequencing used an Illumina HiSeq 4000. CDR3 regions were amplified by Arm-PCR with iRepertoire HTBI primers to construct TCR beta libraries. TCRdb took the public reads, trimmed them with fastp at Q25, ran MiXCR for clone calling and kept in-frame beta chains. Under each unique CDR3 protein, matching rows form one entry showing the most common genes and DNA. The table for this sample lists more than 350,000 distinct CDR3 sequences; over 20% of them were counted only once. The ten largest clones represent 13% to 15% of the sample. According to the study, the label for this sample's time point signals: persistent/refractory GD, antithyroid drugs over 5 years with positive TRAb. For both TCR sequencing and RNA sequencing, RNA was extracted from PBMCs in TRIzol.

The specimen comprised peripheral blood mononuclear cells (PBMCs), sampled when the disease was refractory, from a patient treated with antithyroid drugs. These TCRs come from a female donor with Graves disease.

Ten or more counts support this clonotype. The gene calls are TRBV29-1 and TRBJ1-2; 7 bases are shared with TRBD1. The germline V gene encodes CDR1 SQVTM and CDR2 ANQGSEA. The ends lost 2 bases at V and 3 bases at J; junction bases unmatched: 9. The CDR3 spans 15 residues. As DNA, the CDR3 is TGCAGCGTTGAACTGACAGGGCCGAGGGACTATGGCTACACCTTC. Protein sequence: CSVELTGPRDYGYTF.

Ten or more counts support this clonotype. The CDR3 DNA is TGTGCCAGCAGTCCGATAAATTACGAGCAGTACTTC. This encodes CASSPINYEQYF. V usage is TRBV28 and J usage is TRBJ2-7, with D uncertain. The CDR3 extends over 12 amino acids. The germline CDR1 and CDR2 sequences are MDHEN and SYDVKM. V was cut by 5 bases and J by 4 bases, with 9 bases left in between.

The V gene is TRBV27, the J gene TRBJ2-3; D gene uncertain. CDR1 and CDR2 (germline): MNHEY, SMNVEV (reference sequence). The CDR3 sequence is 14 residues long. The V and J ends lost 2 bases and 10 bases respectively, with 16 bases between them. Written as DNA, the CDR3 is TGTGCCAGCAGTTTAGTAGGTACAGTACCCGCGCAGTATTTT. This encodes CASSLVGTVPAQYF.

The V gene is TRBV9, the J gene TRBJ2-3; D may be TRBD1 (5 bases). Germline V gives CDR1 SGDLS, CDR2 YYNGEE. With 2 bases removed from V and 2 bases from J, the gap between germline ends came to 15 bases. The CDR3 has 16 residues. The CDR3 loop reads CASSVSGQGSTDTQYF. In DNA, the CDR3 is TGTGCCAGCAGCGTTAGTGGGCAGGGTTCCACAGATACGCAGTATTTT.

This rearrangement joins TRBV5-1 to TRBJ2-3, with TRBD2 as a possible D gene (5 bases). V lost 4 bases and J 2 bases, leaving 17 bases between the germline ends. The CDR3 contains 16 residues. The germline CDR1 and CDR2 sequences are SGHRS and YFSETQ. This CDR3 is CASSNLPGILTDTQYF. In nucleotides, the CDR3 is TGCGCCAGCAGCAACTTACCGGGAATCCTCACAGATACGCAGTATTTT.

This clonotype has a handful of counts. The genes are TRBV19 and TRBJ1-5; D gene unclear. Germline lookup yields CDR1 LNHDA and CDR2 SQIVND (reference sequence). V lost 4 bases and J 2 bases, leaving 18 bases between the germline ends. This CDR3 region has 17 residues. The CDR3 region has the DNA TGTGCCAGTAGTAGCCGAGACCTTGGTTCAGGCAATCAGCCCCAGCATTTT. The encoded protein is CASSSRDLGSGNQPQHF. The full variable domain, its missing parts supplied by reference TRBV19 and TRBJ1-5, is DGGITQSPKYLFRKEGQNVTLSCEQNLNHDAMYWYRQDPGQGLRLIYYSQIVNDFQKGDIAEGYSVSREKKESFPLTVTSAQKNPTAFYLCASSSRDLGSGNQPQHFGDGTRLSIL.

The chain carries TRBV4-1 and TRBJ1-2, with 8 bases fitting TRBD1. CDR1 MGHRA and CDR2 YSYEKL come from the germline V gene. The trim removed 2 bases at V and 10 bases at J, leaving 12 bases unmatched. The CDR3 runs 15 residues. The CDR3 here is CASSQPRARDRHYTF. CDR3 bases: TGCGCCAGCAGCCAACCCAGGGCCCGGGACAGGCACTACACCTTC.

A note on this clonotype: A much larger clone differs from this one at a single base, so this may be a read error. The chain combines TRBV12-3 or TRBV12-4 with TRBJ1-2; D is undetermined. Trimming stripped 3 bases from V and 5 bases from J, with 10 bases between. CDR3 length equals 13 residues. The CDR3 protein is CASSFRRPYGYTF. CDR3 in DNA: TGTGCCAGCAGTTTTAGAAGACCGTATGGCTACACCTTC.

This clonotype was recorded at least ten times. V usage is TRBV5-1 and J usage is TRBJ1-2, with D unresolved. The CDR3 consists of 15 residues. Germline V gene lookup returns CDR1 SGHRS and CDR2 YFSETQ. V was clipped by 4 bases and J by 7 bases, with 20 bases between them. The CDR3 sequence is CASSPTPTHPSGYTF. DNA for the CDR3: TGCGCCAGCAGCCCAACACCGACACACCCGTCTGGCTACACCTTC.

This clonotype has just a few counts. The rearrangement links TRBV30 to TRBJ2-2; TRBD1 matches at 7 bases. Trimming removed 1 base from V and 5 bases from J; junction bases left unmatched: 10. The germline gives CDR1 GTSNPN, CDR2 SVGIG (reference sequence). This CDR3 contains 16 residues. The CDR3 DNA follows: TGTGCCTGGAGTGAGCTGGTTGACAGGGTAACCGGGGAGCTGTTTTTT. Its translation is CAWSELVDRVTGELFF.

The CDR3 loop reads CASSPGFGKLFF. The CDR3 bases are TGTGCCAGCTCACCAGGGTTTGGAAAACTGTTTTTT. The rearrangement uses TRBV18 and TRBJ1-4; D is uncertain. In germline, CDR1 is KGHSH, CDR2 LQKENI. The CDR3 covers 12 residues. Between the trimmed V and J ends, which lost 2 bases and 10 bases, there was a span of 8 bases.

V gene TRBV5-1 combines with J gene TRBJ1-2, with D perhaps matching TRBD1 (6 bases). The ends were cut back, 0 bases at V and 6 bases at J, with 12 bases in the middle. Germline assignment: CDR1 SGHRS and CDR2 YFSETQ. The CDR3 runs to 14 residues. The CDR3, as DNA: TGCGCCAGCAGCTTGGCCATTGGGGGCGATGGCTACACCTTC. Its translation is CASSLAIGGDGYTF.

Written as DNA, the CDR3 is TGCGCCAGCAGCCGACAAGATCGAGGGGGCCTTAATGAAAAACTGTTTTTT. Translation gives CASSRQDRGGLNEKLFF. This rearrangement joins TRBV4-1 to TRBJ1-4; TRBD1 matches 7 bases. CDR3 length equals 17 residues. Germline V lookup: CDR1 MGHRA, CDR2 YSYEKL. Losses at the gene ends were 4 bases for V and 4 bases for J; bases not matched to a gene: 12.

This clonotype showed up many times. V is TRBV2 and J is TRBJ2-7, with TRBD2 identical over 11 bases. The CDR3 runs to 16 residues. CDR1 is SNHLY, CDR2 FYNNEI, per germline. V lost 2 bases and J lost 0; bases outside the gene matches: 3. For the CDR3, the DNA is TGTGCCAGCAGTGAAACCGGGACTAGCGGCTCCTACGAGCAGTACTTC. Translated, it gives CASSETGTSGSYEQYF.

The chain combines TRBV6-1 with TRBJ2-1; no clear D gene. The germline gives CDR1 MNHNS, CDR2 SASEGT. The CDR3 spans 16 residues. V dropped 0 bases and J dropped 4 bases, with 13 bases sitting between them. In DNA, the CDR3 is TGTGCCAGCAGTGAAGCGCTGGGCGGATGGTACAATGAGCAGTTCTTC. Its translation is CASSEALGGWYNEQFF.

V and J are TRBV28 and TRBJ2-7; D perhaps matches TRBD2 (5 bases). With 6 bases removed from V and 3 bases from J, the gap between germline ends came to 21 bases. The CDR3 loop spans 16 amino acids. Germline V CDR1 and CDR2: MDHEN, SYDVKM. CDR3 loop: CASSSSGVGNHYEQYF. CDR3 nucleotide sequence: TGTGCCAGCAGCTCTTCGGGCGTCGGGAACCACTACGAGCAGTACTTC.

At least ten counts were recorded for this clonotype. The chain employs TRBV11-2 and TRBJ2-7; D may be TRBD2 (5 bases). This CDR3 region has 14 residues. Germline V CDR1 and CDR2: SGHAT, FQNNGV. V was shortened by 0 bases and J by 2 bases, with 8 bases between the two germline ends. CDR3 DNA sequence: TGTGCCAGCAGCTTAGACGGGAATGCCTACGAGCAGTACTTC. Amino acid sequence: CASSLDGNAYEQYF.

This clonotype was picked up many times. The chain recombines TRBV2 with TRBJ2-5; TRBD2 matches 8 bases. The trim removed 8 bases at V and 5 bases at J, leaving 10 bases unmatched. The CDR3 consists of 14 residues. In germline, CDR1 is SNHLY, CDR2 FYNNEI. CDR3 coding DNA: TGTGCCAGCCCCGGGGGGGGGGCTAGCGAGACCCAGTACTTC. This encodes CASPGGGASETQYF.

V usage is TRBV20-1 and J usage is TRBJ2-5; 8 nucleotides match TRBD1. The V segment lost 7 bases and the J segment 0 bases; nucleotides outside the gene matches: 16. Germline V gene sequence: CDR1 DFQATT, CDR2 SNEGSKA (reference sequence). The CDR3 totals 17 residues. CDR3 DNA sequence: TGCAGTGGCAGGGGGCCGGGAGCCAGGGTTAACCAAGAGACCCAGTACTTC. It translates to CSGRGPGARVNQETQYF.

This clonotype was counted a single time. The chain is built from TRBV2 and TRBJ2-1, with 10 positions matching TRBD2. The CDR3 totals 14 residues. The V and J ends lost 7 bases and 7 bases, in that order; junction bases with no gene match: 7. Germline values: CDR1 SNHLY, CDR2 FYNNEI. In nucleotides, the CDR3 is TGTGCCAGCAAGACTAGCGGGCGATTGAATGAGCAGTTCTTC. This sequence encodes CASKTSGRLNEQFF.

This sequence joins TRBV7-9 and TRBJ2-3; D not certain. Trimming took 2 bases from V and 0 from J, leaving 15 bases between them. Germline CDR1 is SEHNR and CDR2 is FQNEAQ (reference sequence). The CDR3 has 17 amino acids. The CDR3 nucleotides are TGTGCCAGCAGCTTAAAAACAGTAAGCTCTAGCACAGATACGCAGTATTTT. Amino acids: CASSLKTVSSSTDTQYF.

This clonotype was counted ten times or more. The rearrangement links TRBV28 to TRBJ1-1; perhaps TRBD1 as D (5 bases). V lost 3 bases, J lost 4 bases, and 9 bases lay in between. The CDR3 contains 13 residues. The germline CDR1 and CDR2 sequences are MDHEN and SYDVKM. CDR3 sequence reads: CASSFRGGTEAFF. CDR3 nucleotides: TGTGCCAGCAGTTTCCGGGGGGGCACTGAAGCTTTCTTT.

The chain recombines TRBV27 with TRBJ2-2; 9 nucleotides align to TRBD2. Germline V gene lookup returns CDR1 MNHEY and CDR2 SMNVEV (reference sequence). The CDR3 runs to 18 residues. J was trimmed by 2 bases and V by 5 bases; bases with no gene match: 12. CDR3 sequence reads: CASSTLQGLALNTGELFF. In nucleotides, the CDR3 is TGTGCCAGCAGTACTCTACAGGGACTAGCCCTAAACACCGGGGAGCTGTTTTTT.

This clonotype has at least ten counts. The genes are TRBV28 and TRBJ2-2, with D perhaps matching TRBD1 or TRBD2 (5 bases each). Germline V gene sequence: CDR1 MDHEN, CDR2 SYDVKM. This CDR3 contains 14 residues. Trimming shortened V by 1 base and J by 6 bases, and 9 bases separated the two germline ends. The CDR3 region has the DNA TGTGCCAGCAGTTTATATATGGGGGCCGGGGAGCTGTTTTTT. It encodes CASSLYMGAGELFF.

The rearrangement links TRBV5-1 to TRBJ2-7, with TRBD1 matching 9 bases. This CDR3 has 14 amino acids. Germline CDR1 SGHRS, CDR2 YFSETQ. V trimming: 3 bases; J trimming: 5 bases; junction bases outside the gene matches: 6. The CDR3 DNA reads as TGCGCCAGCAGCTCTGGACAGGGGACGGACGAGCAGTACTTC. It yields the protein CASSSGQGTDEQYF.